The 9 T cell receptor beta chains below all came from one sample that was sequenced in a study of T-cell memory formation after mild COVID-19. TCRdb itself ran the 5' RACE reads through MiXCR, one entry per CDR3 protein. The sample has roughly 110,000 distinct CDR3 sequences, approximately 15% seen once. The material sequenced was PBMCs or a T cell subset sorted from them (not recorded which). The receptors were sampled from a man in his late teens or twenties who had mild COVID-19 (a few samples of this study predate the infection). Cell type and time point are not known.

In its sample, this clonotype was seen a few times. The rearrangement uses TRBV5-4 and TRBJ1-6; D is unclear. Trimming shortened V by 0 bases and J by 10 bases, and 11 bases separated the two germline ends. Per the germline V gene, CDR1 is SGHNT and CDR2 is YYREEE (reference sequence). The CDR3 is 14 residues long. The CDR3: CASSLEGVGSPLHF. The CDR3, as DNA: TGTGCCAGCAGCTTGGAGGGCGTAGGGTCACCCCTCCACTTT.

This clonotype was observed many times. J is TRBJ2-7 and V is TRBV12-3 or TRBV12-4, with D possibly being TRBD1 or TRBD2 (5 bases each). The CDR3 consists of 14 residues. With 4 bases removed from V and 3 bases from J, the gap between germline ends came to 13 bases. Here the CDR3 reads CASSSGTGFYEQYF. The DNA of the CDR3 is TGTGCCAGCAGTTCAGGGACCGGGTTCTACGAGCAGTACTTC.

The chain joins TRBV9 to TRBJ1-5; no clear D. The CDR3 totals 15 residues. V shed 3 bases and J shed 5 bases, with 15 bases lying between them. Germline CDR1 and CDR2: SGDLS and YYNGEE. The CDR3 region is CASSADGLLHQPQHF. The CDR3 coding sequence is TGTGCCAGCAGCGCGGACGGGCTGCTCCATCAGCCCCAGCATTTT.

This clonotype was detected only a few times. The V and J genes are TRBV6-2 or TRBV6-3 and TRBJ2-7; 10 bases fit TRBD1. The germline gives CDR1 MNHEY, CDR2 SVGEGT. V lost 0 bases, J lost 7 bases, and 9 bases stayed unmatched. There are 16 residues in the CDR3. The CDR3 bases are TGTGCCAGCAGTTACTCCCTGGGTAGGACAGGGGGTGAGCAGTACGTC. It yields the protein CASSYSLGRTGGEQYV.

This clonotype has more than one count but fewer than ten. The rearrangement uses TRBV27 and TRBJ1-6; D gene unclear. Germline V CDR1 and CDR2: MNHEY, SMNVEV (reference sequence). The CDR3 has 14 residues. V dropped 5 bases and J dropped 9 bases, with 14 bases sitting between them. Here the CDR3 reads CASSRGVLGSPLHF. Written as DNA, the CDR3 is TGTGCCAGCAGTCGCGGGGTTCTCGGTTCACCCCTCCACTTT.

V gene TRBV4-3 combines with J gene TRBJ2-3, with D perhaps given as TRBD1 or TRBD2 (5 bases each). Trimming took off 4 bases at V and 2 bases at J, with 13 bases between the two ends. Germline V lookup: CDR1 LGHNA, CDR2 YSLEER. The CDR3 is 15 residues long. The CDR3 nucleotides read TGCGCCAGCAGCCGGCTAGGGGACGACACAGATACGCAGTATTTT. Translation gives CASSRLGDDTDTQYF.

DNA of the CDR3: TGCAGTGCTACCCTTTATCGGGGGGGGGAGACCCAGTACTTC. Amino acids: CSATLYRGGETQYF. The chain has TRBV20-1 and TRBJ2-5, with 8 bases identical to TRBD2. This CDR3 comprises 14 residues. The V segment lost 4 bases and the J segment 5 bases; nucleotides outside the gene matches: 9. In germline, CDR1 is DFQATT, CDR2 SNEGSKA (reference sequence).

V is TRBV19 and J is TRBJ2-2, with 7 positions matching TRBD2. Looked up from germline, CDR1 is LNHDA and CDR2 is SQIVND (reference sequence). V lost 1 base to trimming and J lost 9 bases; unmatched junction nucleotides: 5. This CDR3 is built from 14 residues. The CDR3 nucleotides are TGTGCCAGTAGTATAGCGGCTAGCGGAAGGGAGCTGTTTTTT. It is translated as CASSIAASGRELFF.

This clonotype has only a few counts. In DNA, the CDR3 is TGTGCCAGCAGCCCAATGGGACAGGACGCGAACACCGGGGAGCTGTTTTTT. The encoded protein is CASSPMGQDANTGELFF. The rearrangement links TRBV7-3 to TRBJ2-2; TRBD1 matches at 8 bases. The CDR3 has 17 amino acids. The J segment lost 0 bases and the V segment lost 5 bases, leaving 8 bases of the junction unmatched. Germline-derived CDR1 and CDR2 are SGHTA and FQGTGA.